This T cell receptor beta chain comes out of a study of T cell responses to AZD1222 COVID-19 vaccine (dated by TCRdb to the early 2020s). The study in broad terms: A total of 230 to 250 trial participants underwent TCR sequencing, of whom about 200 had received two doses of AZD1222 and roughly 26 had received two doses of the MenACWY control vaccine. Enrollment into the trials was organized by age into subgroups of 18-55, 56-69 and 70-plus years, and those subgroups contained about 160, 30 and 59 TCR-sequenced participants, respectively.

Here is what the overall study found, with its caveats: Nearly half of unique spike-specific TCRs reportedly recognized epitopes outside regions mutated in the B.1.351 and B.1.1.7 variants. Conclusions about previously exposed vaccinees are limited, since just 6 or 7 AZD1222 recipients were seropositive for SARS-CoV-2 at baseline. The 56-69-year group was small, and its depth increase did not reach significance, likely because of low power. The vaccine-associated CD4 TCRs covered the entire spike protein, and the dominant responses fell in regions 160-218 and 743-854. Most participants were white British and females outnumbered males, and the authors suggested that clonal diversity may have been underestimated. Because no day 14 peak-response samples were available, the repertoires could be characterized only after the peak T cell response. After two AZD1222 doses, spike-specific TCR breadth and depth were significantly higher than at day 0 and than in MenACWY recipients.

The sample's time point, from its label and the paper: about 28 days (+/-7) after the second vaccine dose. AZD1222 recipients whose second dose came at about 4 weeks and those whose second dose came at about 12 weeks were combined into one group, since spike-specific TCR depth and breadth did not differ between the two schedules. The vaccinee samples were drawn from two UK trials, COV001 and COV002, one of which was a single-blind randomized controlled phase 2/3 trial testing AZD1222 (ChAdOx1 nCoV-19) in healthy adults. For TCRbeta chain sequencing, PBMC samples were collected from trial participants at day 0 and at day 28 after the second dose. Worth noting for this clone: The antigen it recognizes is unknown. The sample holds no much larger clone one base away, and base qualities are not on file.

The CDR3 regions of human TCRbeta chains were analyzed by immunosequencing. The published analysis was carried out like this. Repertoire TCRs were matched against a reference library of SARS-CoV-2-specific TCRs generated with the MIRA antigen-specificity platform. Breadth meant the fraction of unique TCRs that were SARS-CoV-2-associated, whereas depth meant the fraction of total T cells that were SARS-CoV-2-associated. Using the MIRA data, every spike-specific TCR was mapped to the spike region that the TCR reacted to and assigned to either a CD4 or a CD8 class. Log10-transformed breadth and depth values were compared by one-way ANOVA with Sidak's multiple comparisons tests. TCRdb re-hosts the immuneACCESS table, in-frame sequences only. Its copies lack some clones; in the studies checked, an unresolved V gene accounts for under half of them, and the cause for the rest is not known. The DNA was the basis for D and trimming; V, J and clone size are from that table. The sample records around 99,000 clones, roughly 92% of which are singletons. The top ten clones comprise 6.5% to 10% of the sample.

The germline V gene gives CDR1 as SNHLY and CDR2 as FYNNEI. From cysteine to phenylalanine, the CDR3 is 15 amino acids long. CDR3 DNA only is kept here, 45 bases in frame from base 1. At the junction V is shortened by 5 bases and J by 1 base; bases outside the gene matches: 4. This chain is built from TRBV2 and TRBJ2-7; a stretch of 11 junction bases matches TRBD1. The receptor was isolated from an adult who received the AZD1222 COVID-19 vaccine. Sequencing used peripheral blood, obtained 28 days after the second AZD1222 dose. The DNA reads TGTGCCAGCAGTAGCCGGGACAGGGGGTCCTACGAGCAGTACTTC. Its product reads: CASSSRDRGSYEQYF.